A single sample is the source of the 32 T cell receptor beta chains below, sequenced in a study of T cell responses to AZD1222 COVID-19 vaccine. Sequencing was performed with immunoSEQ multiplex PCR; in TCRdb, only in-frame clones are kept and a portion is missing. The table has fewer than 200,000 clones, 92% seen once. The sample in question was peripheral blood, obtained on day 0 of MenACWY control vaccination. The receptors derive from an adult in good health.

V gene TRBV10-2 combines with J gene TRBJ2-7; TRBD1 matches at 9 bases. Trimming at V came to 7 bases and at J to 3 bases, leaving 1 base not matched to a gene. CDR1 and CDR2 (germline): WSHSY, SAAADI. The CDR3 has 12 amino acids. The chain's CDR3 is CASKTGGYEQYF. CDR3 DNA sequence: TGCGCCAGCAAGACAGGGGGCTACGAGCAGTACTTC.

The J gene is TRBJ1-5, the V gene TRBV28, with TRBD1 matching over 12 bases. The CDR3 consists of 16 residues. The germline gives CDR1 MDHEN, CDR2 SYDVKM. V was clipped by 4 bases and J by 7 bases; unmatched bases: 8. The CDR3 DNA sequence: TGTGCCAGCAGTTGGGGACAGGGGGCTTCAGCGCAGCCCCAGCATTTT. Its translation is CASSWGQGASAQPQHF. The full variable domain, with the rest looked up from reference TRBV28 and TRBJ1-5, is DVKVTQSSRYLVKRTGEKVFLECVQDMDHENMFWYRQDPGLGLRLIYFSYDVKMKEKGDIPEGYSVSREKKERFSLILESASTNQTSMYLCASSWGQGASAQPQHFGDGTRLSIL.

The V and J genes are TRBV27 and TRBJ1-1; D may be TRBD1 (5 bases). The germline CDR1 and CDR2 sequences are MNHEY and SMNVEV (reference sequence). The CDR3 length is 14 residues. V dropped 1 base and J dropped 8 bases, with 14 bases sitting between them. DNA for the CDR3: TGTGCCAGCAGTTTATTTGGGGCAGTACGGGAAGCTTTCTTT. This sequence encodes CASSLFGAVREAFF.

J is TRBJ2-1 and V is TRBV9; D is unclear. Looked up from germline, CDR1 is SGDLS and CDR2 is YYNGEE. V shed 4 bases and J shed 2 bases, with 4 bases lying between them. This CDR3 has 12 residues. The CDR3 DNA reads as TGTGCCAGCAGCTATACCTACAATGAGCAGTTCTTC. It codes for CASSYTYNEQFF.

The V and J genes are TRBV4-1 and TRBJ2-3, with D tentatively TRBD1 (6 bases). There are 15 residues in the CDR3. Trimming pared 1 base from V and 2 bases from J, leaving 10 bases between. CDR1 MGHRA and CDR2 YSYEKL come from the germline V gene. As DNA, the CDR3 is TGCGCCAGCAGCCAAGGGACAGTGGCCACAGATACGCAGTATTTT. Its translation: CASSQGTVATDTQYF.

J is TRBJ1-4 and V is TRBV14; D may be TRBD1 (5 bases). V shed 4 bases and J shed 5 bases, with 17 bases lying between them. The CDR3 covers 16 residues. Germline V gives CDR1 SGHDN, CDR2 FVKESK. The CDR3 sequence is CASSPNLRGRNEKLFF. In DNA, the CDR3 is TGTGCCAGCAGCCCCAACCTACGGGGCCGGAATGAAAAACTGTTTTTT.

In nucleotides, the CDR3 is TGCAGCGTTCACCAGGCGCTGAACACTGAAGCTTTCTTT. Amino acid sequence: CSVHQALNTEAFF. The V call is TRBV29-1, the J call TRBJ1-1, with no clear D. Per germline, CDR1 SQVTM and CDR2 ANQGSEA. Trimming left V 5 bases short and J 0 bases short, with 10 bases between. The CDR3 runs 13 residues.

The chain carries TRBV27 and TRBJ1-4, with 7 bases that match TRBD1. CDR1 and CDR2 from the germline V gene are MNHEY and SMNVEV (reference sequence). The CDR3 has 23 residues. Losses at the gene ends were 3 bases for V and 4 bases for J; bases not matched to a gene: 29. The CDR3 nucleotides are TGTGCCAGCAGTTTCGGGCCCTCTGGGTACTTCCGGGACAGCAAGCATTGTAATGAAAAACTGTTTTTT. It codes for CASSFGPSGYFRDSKHCNEKLFF. Looking up the rest from reference TRBV27 and TRBJ1-4 gives the full variable domain: EAQVTQNPRYLITVTGKKLTVTCSQNMNHEYMSWYRQDPGLGLRQIYYSMNVEVTDKGDVPEGYKVSRKEKRNFPLILESPSPNQTSLYFCASSFGPSGYFRDSKHCNEKLFFGSGTQLSVL.

The chain has TRBV6-5 and TRBJ1-4; D is possibly TRBD1 (5 bases). V lost 7 bases and J lost 8, with 17 bases in between. The CDR3 sequence is 14 residues long. Germline CDR1 and CDR2: MNHEY and SVGAGI. This chain's CDR3 is CASILRDGEEKLFF. In nucleotides, the CDR3 is TGTGCCAGCATCCTCCGGGACGGGGAGGAAAAACTGTTTTTT.

The genes are TRBV13 and TRBJ1-3; D gene unclear. The germline V gene encodes CDR1 PRHDT and CDR2 FYEKMQ (reference sequence). The length of the CDR3 is 12 residues. Trimming shortened V by 5 bases and J by 3 bases, and 5 bases separated the two germline ends. The CDR3 DNA sequence: TGTGCCAGCAGCGCGGGTGGAAACACCATATATTTT. Its translation is CASSAGGNTIYF.

The CDR3 DNA sequence: TGTGCCAGCAGTCCGGGCCTACAGGGGACGGTGGACAATCAGCCCCAGCATTTT. Translating gives CASSPGLQGTVDNQPQHF. The chain carries TRBV27 and TRBJ1-5, with TRBD1 identical over 7 bases. The germline CDR1 and CDR2 sequences are MNHEY and SMNVEV (reference sequence). V lost 5 bases, J lost 3 bases, and 16 bases stayed unmatched. CDR3 size: 18 residues.

This chain links TRBV12-3 or TRBV12-4 with TRBJ1-3; D gene unclear. The length of the CDR3 is 11 residues. V lost 6 bases and J 11 bases, leaving 11 bases between the germline ends. CDR3 DNA sequence: TGTGCCAGCAGAGAGGGCTCTGCCATATATTTT. Translating it yields CASREGSAIYF.

This clone has only a few counts. The chain links TRBV24-1 to TRBJ2-7, with D perhaps matching TRBD2 (6 bases). The germline gives CDR1 KGHDR, CDR2 SFDVKD. This CDR3 has 14 residues. Trimming removed 5 bases from V and 9 bases from J, with 19 bases in between. DNA of the CDR3: TGTGCCACCAGTGGGACTGGAGGGCCCGCGGGGCAGTACTTC. Its protein product is CATSGTGGPAGQYF.

V and J are TRBV25-1 and TRBJ1-6; D unresolved. This CDR3 is built from 11 residues. V was clipped by 8 bases and J by 10 bases, with 9 bases between them. Looked up from germline, CDR1 is MGHDK and CDR2 is SYGVNS. The CDR3 DNA is TGTGCCAGCTCCCCCGGCTCACCCCTCCACTTT. Its translation: CASSPGSPLHF.

The J gene is TRBJ2-7, the V gene TRBV3-1 (or the pseudogene TRBV3-2); possibly TRBD1 or TRBD2 for D (5 bases each). V shed 4 bases and J shed 2 bases, with 15 bases lying between them. Germline CDR1 LGHDT, CDR2 YNNKEL (reference sequence). This CDR3 is 15 amino acids long. CDR3 loop: CASSLPGPSAYEQYF. As DNA, the CDR3 is TGTGCCAGCAGCCTCCCGGGGCCCTCCGCCTACGAGCAGTACTTC.

The count of this clone is one. The V gene is TRBV19, the J gene TRBJ2-5; D might be TRBD1 (6 bases). Germline CDR1 reads LNHDA; CDR2 reads SQIVND (reference sequence). Trimming took off 4 bases at V and 1 base at J, with 10 bases between the two ends. This CDR3 comprises 14 residues. CDR3 in DNA: TGTGCCAGTAGTAAACAGGGCCTCCAAGAGACCCAGTACTTC. Translated, it gives CASSKQGLQETQYF. The complete variable domain, with remaining parts taken from reference TRBV19 and TRBJ2-5, reads DGGITQSPKYLFRKEGQNVTLSCEQNLNHDAMYWYRQDPGQGLRLIYYSQIVNDFQKGDIAEGYSVSREKKESFPLTVTSAQKNPTAFYLCASSKQGLQETQYFGPGTRLLVL.

This CDR3 reads CATSDLAQKDSEAFF. The CDR3 nucleotides are TGTGCCACCAGTGATTTAGCGCAGAAAGACTCTGAAGCTTTCTTT. The rearrangement uses TRBV24-1 and TRBJ1-1; no definite D call. Deletions cut 1 base from V and 6 bases from J, with 14 bases between. Germline CDR1 KGHDR, CDR2 SFDVKD. The CDR3 totals 15 residues.

This chain links TRBV10-3 with TRBJ1-4; 7 bases agree with TRBD1. Germline V gene sequence: CDR1 ENHRY, CDR2 SYGVKD. There are 16 residues in the CDR3. V lost 6 bases and J lost 4; bases outside the gene matches: 11. The CDR3 coding sequence is TGTGCCATCAGCGACGTTAGGACAGGACGTAATGAAAAACTGTTTTTT. Protein sequence: CAISDVRTGRNEKLFF.

The chain recombines TRBV9 with TRBJ1-2, with a weak D call TRBD1 (6 bases). Germline V gives CDR1 SGDLS, CDR2 YYNGEE. This CDR3 has 15 residues. The V gene lost 4 bases and the J gene lost 2 bases, with 15 bases spanning the gap. The CDR3 loop is CASSPTLQGNYGYTF. For the CDR3, the DNA is TGTGCCAGCAGCCCCACCCTACAGGGCAACTATGGCTACACCTTC.

The V and J genes are TRBV10-1 and TRBJ2-1; no clear D gene. The V end was cut by 1 base, the J end by 9 bases, with 13 bases between. Looked up from germline, CDR1 is WNHNN and CDR2 is SYGVQD (reference sequence). The CDR3 is made up of 14 amino acids. The CDR3: CASSELADSGEQFF. Written as DNA, the CDR3 is TGCGCCAGCAGTGAGTTGGCAGATTCCGGTGAGCAGTTCTTC.

This CDR3 reads CASGTRIRGTGELFF. CDR3 bases: TGTGCCAGCGGGACTAGGATTAGGGGCACCGGGGAGCTGTTTTTT. This chain joins TRBV7-3 and TRBJ2-2; 8 nucleotides match TRBD2. The CDR3 runs to 15 residues. Germline assignment: CDR1 SGHTA and CDR2 FQGTGA. The ends lost 8 bases at V and 4 bases at J; junction bases unmatched: 9.

This chain connects TRBV27 to TRBJ1-6; unclear D gene. Germline CDR1 is MNHEY and CDR2 is SMNVEV (reference sequence). Trimming pared 5 bases from V and 1 base from J, leaving 6 bases between. CDR3 size: 14 residues. DNA of the CDR3: TGTGCCAGCAGTCGGACGTCCTATAATTCACCCCTCCACTTT. Protein product: CASSRTSYNSPLHF.

V is TRBV20-1 and J is TRBJ1-2, with a possible D match to TRBD1 (5 bases). The CDR3 consists of 13 residues. V was cut by 3 bases and J by 4 bases, with 12 bases left in between. The germline V gene encodes CDR1 DFQATT and CDR2 SNEGSKA (reference sequence). The CDR3 DNA sequence: TGCAGTGCTAGTACCGGGGACGCCTATGGCTACACCTTC. Protein sequence: CSASTGDAYGYTF.

The genes are TRBV28 and TRBJ2-1; 11 bases are shared with TRBD2. Germline lookup yields CDR1 MDHEN and CDR2 SYDVKM. V gave up 3 bases and J gave up 0 bases; unmatched junction bases: 10. This CDR3 is 19 amino acids long. The CDR3 bases are TGTGCCAGCAGTTTGATCCTAGCGGGAGGCCCCCTCTCCTACAATGAGCAGTTCTTC. Translation gives CASSLILAGGPLSYNEQFF.

This chain links TRBV12-3 or TRBV12-4 with TRBJ1-2; 7 nucleotides agree with TRBD1. Trimming took 6 bases from V and 4 from J; bases not matched to a gene: 5. The CDR3 contains 13 residues. CDR3 amino acids: CASRRQGSYGYTF. The DNA of the CDR3 is TGTGCCAGCAGAAGACAGGGTTCCTATGGCTACACCTTC.

V and J are TRBV27 and TRBJ1-2; 8 positions agree with TRBD1. V lost 5 bases and J lost 2; bases outside the gene matches: 7. The CDR3 is 15 amino acids. The germline gives CDR1 MNHEY, CDR2 SMNVEV (reference sequence). CDR3 region: CASSQRQGNNYGYTF. CDR3 bases: TGTGCCAGCAGTCAGCGACAGGGGAACAACTATGGCTACACCTTC.

This chain joins TRBV6-2 or TRBV6-3 and TRBJ2-1, with TRBD2 identical over 8 bases. Trimming took 6 bases from V and 4 from J; bases not matched to a gene: 8. CDR1 and CDR2 from the germline V gene are MNHEY and SVGEGT. The CDR3 has 15 amino acids. The CDR3 DNA follows: TGTGCCAGCAGACCTATTAGCGGGGTGTACAATGAGCAGTTCTTC. Protein product: CASRPISGVYNEQFF.

V is TRBV28 and J is TRBJ1-2; D is ambiguous. This CDR3 is 11 amino acids long. Trimming pared 3 bases from V and 6 bases from J, leaving 5 bases between. The germline V gene has CDR1 MDHEN and CDR2 SYDVKM. The CDR3 DNA follows: TGTGCCAGCAGTTTTACGAATGGCTACACCTTC. Its protein is CASSFTNGYTF.

J is TRBJ2-3 and V is TRBV18; TRBD2 matches 11 bases. Germline V gene sequence: CDR1 KGHSH, CDR2 LQKENI. With V trimmed by 10 bases and J by 2 bases, 8 bases remained unmatched. The CDR3 extends over 15 amino acids. The CDR3 sequence is CATSGLAASTDTQYF. In nucleotides, the CDR3 is TGTGCCACCTCGGGACTAGCGGCCTCCACAGATACGCAGTATTTT.

This chain links TRBV7-8 with TRBJ1-5; D is uncertain. The CDR3 totals 16 residues. CDR1 is SGHVS and CDR2 is FQNEAQ in the germline V gene. The V end lost 1 base, the J end lost 0 bases, and 10 bases lay between the germline ends. This CDR3 is CASSLVLGYSNQPQHF. The CDR3 nucleotides are TGTGCCAGCAGCTTAGTATTGGGGTATAGCAATCAGCCCCAGCATTTT.

This rearrangement joins TRBV9 to TRBJ1-4; tentative D call: TRBD1 (6 bases). The V and J ends lost 0 bases and 8 bases respectively, with 11 bases between them. The CDR3 runs 14 residues. Germline assignment: CDR1 SGDLS and CDR2 YYNGEE. CDR3 amino acids: CASSVGRGGEKLFF. Here the CDR3 DNA reads TGTGCCAGCAGCGTAGGCAGGGGCGGGGAAAAACTGTTTTTT.

This chain uses TRBV25-1 with TRBJ2-5, with D perhaps TRBD2 (6 bases). Trimming shortened V by 2 bases and J by 5 bases, and 24 bases separated the two germline ends. Germline CDR1 is MGHDK and CDR2 is SYGVNS. The CDR3 is 18 amino acids. In DNA, the CDR3 is TGTGCCAGCAGTGAAGGAGGGATTAGCGGAGGGGTCCGGGAGACCCAGTACTTC. It encodes CASSEGGISGGVRETQYF.